A selection of T cell receptor beta chains follows, all from one sample in a study of control samples from healthy donors and cancer patients. Profiling relied on immunoSEQ multiplex PCR, and the TCRdb table lists in-frame clones only, not all of them. This table holds roughly 59,000 clones, roughly 90% found once. Source material: PBMCs. The receptors stem from a man in his forties or fifties with colorectal cancer. CDR3s include the opening cysteine and the closing phenylalanine or tryptophan. D genes are given only for firm matches. Rows may omit the clone size; those that give it use once, few, many or a size class.

d_call: NA
j_call: TRBJ1-6
clone_size: NA
v_call: TRBV19
cdr3_aa: CASSYALGSTALYNSPLHF
cdr3_nt: TGTGCCAGTAGTTATGCCCTCGGGAGCACCGCTTTGTATAATTCACCCCTCCACTTT

d_call: NA
j_call: TRBJ2-1
clone_size: NA
v_call: TRBV3-1/TRBV3-2
cdr3_aa: CASSSRGKEQFF
cdr3_nt: TGTGCCAGCAGCTCAAGGGGGAAGGAGCAGTTCTTC

d_call: TRBD1
j_call: TRBJ2-7
clone_size: NA
v_call: TRBV6-2/TRBV6-3
cdr3_aa: CASSDDRDKYF
cdr3_nt: TGTGCCAGCAGTGACGACAGGGATAAGTACTTC

d_call: NA
j_call: TRBJ1-4
clone_size: NA
v_call: TRBV13
cdr3_aa: CASSLGRPNEKLFF
cdr3_nt: TGTGCCAGCAGCTTAGGACGGCCTAATGAAAAACTGTTTTTT

d_call: TRBD1
j_call: TRBJ1-5
clone_size: NA
v_call: TRBV5-6
cdr3_aa: CASSKDRGLGNQPQHF
cdr3_nt: TGTGCCAGCAGCAAGGACAGGGGATTGGGCAATCAGCCCCAGCATTTT

d_call: NA
j_call: TRBJ1-1
clone_size: NA
v_call: TRBV12-3/TRBV12-4
cdr3_aa: CASSFGTGGAFF
cdr3_nt: TGTGCCAGCAGTTTCGGCACAGGAGGAGCTTTCTTT

d_call: TRBD1
j_call: TRBJ1-2
clone_size: NA
v_call: TRBV6-2/TRBV6-3
cdr3_aa: CASSLTGGGGYGYTF
cdr3_nt: TGTGCCAGCAGTTTGACAGGGGGCGGCGGCTATGGCTACACCTTC

d_call: NA
j_call: TRBJ1-2
clone_size: NA
v_call: TRBV29-1
cdr3_aa: CSVFLRDGYTF
cdr3_nt: TGCAGCGTTTTTTTAAGGGATGGCTACACCTTC

d_call: NA
j_call: TRBJ2-5
clone_size: NA
v_call: TRBV7-9
cdr3_aa: CASSLAGDIVQETQYF
cdr3_nt: TGTGCCAGCAGCTTGGCGGGGGACATCGTCCAAGAGACCCAGTACTTC

d_call: NA
j_call: TRBJ1-2
clone_size: NA
v_call: TRBV25-1
cdr3_aa: CASSDGVGPLNGYTF
cdr3_nt: TGTGCCAGCAGTGACGGGGTGGGACCGCTGAATGGCTACACCTTC

d_call: TRBD1
j_call: TRBJ2-1
clone_size: once
v_call: TRBV29-1
cdr3_aa: CSSNRGSSYNEQFF
cdr3_nt: TGCAGCTCAAACAGGGGGAGCTCCTACAATGAGCAGTTCTTC

d_call: TRBD1
j_call: TRBJ2-2
clone_size: once
v_call: TRBV18
cdr3_aa: CASSPQGAGDTGELFF
cdr3_nt: TGTGCCAGCTCACCACAGGGGGCCGGAGACACCGGGGAGCTGTTTTTT

d_call: NA
j_call: TRBJ2-1
clone_size: NA
v_call: TRBV11-2
cdr3_aa: CASTTRAQTYNEQFF
cdr3_nt: TGTGCCAGCACCACTCGGGCCCAAACGTACAATGAGCAGTTCTTC

d_call: TRBD1
j_call: TRBJ2-3
clone_size: NA
v_call: TRBV9
cdr3_aa: CASSVGQGTDTQYF
cdr3_nt: TGTGCCAGCAGCGTTGGACAGGGCACAGATACGCAGTATTTT

d_call: NA
j_call: TRBJ2-3
clone_size: NA
v_call: TRBV6-5
cdr3_aa: CASSYDGAALLGQYF
cdr3_nt: TGTGCCAGCAGTTATGACGGGGCAGCACTGTTGGGGCAGTATTTT

d_call: TRBD1
j_call: TRBJ2-1
clone_size: NA
v_call: TRBV9
cdr3_aa: CASSVTPGQGTYNEQFF
cdr3_nt: TGTGCCAGCAGCGTAACTCCGGGACAGGGAACCTACAATGAGCAGTTCTTC